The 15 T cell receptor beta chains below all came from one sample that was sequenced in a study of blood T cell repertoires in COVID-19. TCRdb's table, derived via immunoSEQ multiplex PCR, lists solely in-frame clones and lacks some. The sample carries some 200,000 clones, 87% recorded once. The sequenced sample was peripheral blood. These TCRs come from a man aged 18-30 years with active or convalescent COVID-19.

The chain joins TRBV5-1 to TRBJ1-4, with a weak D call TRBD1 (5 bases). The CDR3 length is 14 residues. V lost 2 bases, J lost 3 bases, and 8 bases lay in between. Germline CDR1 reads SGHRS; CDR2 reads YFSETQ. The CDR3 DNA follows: TGCGCCAGCAGCTTCGGGGGGTCTAATGAAAAACTGTTTTTT. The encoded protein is CASSFGGSNEKLFF. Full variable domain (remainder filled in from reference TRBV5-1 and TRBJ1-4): KAGVTQTPRYLIKTRGQQVTLSCSPISGHRSVSWYQQTPGQGLQFLFEYFSETQRNKGNFPGRFSGRQFSNSRSEMNVSTLELGDSALYLCASSFGGSNEKLFFGSGTQLSVL.

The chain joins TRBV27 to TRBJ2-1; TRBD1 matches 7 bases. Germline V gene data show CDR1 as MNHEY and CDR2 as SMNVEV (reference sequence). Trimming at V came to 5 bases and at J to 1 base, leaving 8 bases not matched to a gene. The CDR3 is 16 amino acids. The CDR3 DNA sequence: TGTGCCAGCAGTCCCCGGGACAGACAATCCTACAATGAGCAGTTCTTC. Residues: CASSPRDRQSYNEQFF.

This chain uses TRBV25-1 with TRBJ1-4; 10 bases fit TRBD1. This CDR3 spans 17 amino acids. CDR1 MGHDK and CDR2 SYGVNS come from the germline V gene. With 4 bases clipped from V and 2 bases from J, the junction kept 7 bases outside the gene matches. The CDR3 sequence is CASSVLRQGATNEKLFF. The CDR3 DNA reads TGTGCCAGCAGTGTATTAAGACAGGGGGCGACTAATGAAAAACTGTTTTTT.

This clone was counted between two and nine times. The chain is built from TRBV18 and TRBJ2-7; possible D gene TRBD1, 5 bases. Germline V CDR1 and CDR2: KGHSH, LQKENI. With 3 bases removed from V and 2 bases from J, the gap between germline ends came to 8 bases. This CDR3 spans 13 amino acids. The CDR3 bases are TGTGCCAGCTCACCGGCAGGGCCCTACGAGCAGTACTTC. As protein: CASSPAGPYEQYF.

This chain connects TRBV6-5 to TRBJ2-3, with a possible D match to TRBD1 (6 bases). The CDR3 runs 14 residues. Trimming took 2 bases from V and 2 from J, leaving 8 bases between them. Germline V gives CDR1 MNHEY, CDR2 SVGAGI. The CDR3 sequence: CASSYRTVTDTQYF. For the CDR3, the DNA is TGTGCCAGCAGTTACCGGACAGTCACAGATACGCAGTATTTT.

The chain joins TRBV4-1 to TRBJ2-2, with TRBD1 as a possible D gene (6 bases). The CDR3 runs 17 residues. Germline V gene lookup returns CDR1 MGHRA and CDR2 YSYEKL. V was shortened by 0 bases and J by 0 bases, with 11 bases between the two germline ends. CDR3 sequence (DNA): TGCGCCAGCAGCCAAGATCCCACAGGGACGAACACCGGGGAGCTGTTTTTT. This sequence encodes CASSQDPTGTNTGELFF.

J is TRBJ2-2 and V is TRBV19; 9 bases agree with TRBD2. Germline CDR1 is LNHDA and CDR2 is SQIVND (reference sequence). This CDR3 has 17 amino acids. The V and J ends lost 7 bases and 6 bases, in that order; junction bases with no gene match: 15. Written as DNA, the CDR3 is TGTGCCAGTAAGGCCCAAAGGAGCGGGAGGATGGCCGGGGAGCTGTTTTTT. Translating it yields CASKAQRSGRMAGELFF.

The CDR3 loop reads CATGTGGYAEAFF. Written as DNA, the CDR3 is TGTGCCACCGGCACAGGGGGCTATGCTGAAGCTTTCTTT. The V and J genes are TRBV6-6 and TRBJ1-1, with 9 nucleotides matching TRBD1. With V trimmed by 10 bases and J by 6 bases, 9 bases remained unmatched. The CDR3 sequence is 13 residues long. The germline V gene has CDR1 MNHNY and CDR2 SVGAGI (reference sequence).

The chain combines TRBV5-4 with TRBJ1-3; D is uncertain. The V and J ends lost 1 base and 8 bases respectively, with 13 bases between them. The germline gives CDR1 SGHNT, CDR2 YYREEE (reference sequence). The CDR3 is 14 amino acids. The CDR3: CASSLPGIQDTIYF. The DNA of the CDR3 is TGTGCCAGCAGCTTGCCCGGGATCCAGGACACCATATATTTT.

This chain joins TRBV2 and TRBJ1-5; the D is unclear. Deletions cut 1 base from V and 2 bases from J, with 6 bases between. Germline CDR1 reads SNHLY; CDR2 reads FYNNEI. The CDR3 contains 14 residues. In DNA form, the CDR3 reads TGTGCCAGCAGTGAAGGCGGGGGCAATCAGCCCCAGCATTTT. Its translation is CASSEGGGNQPQHF.

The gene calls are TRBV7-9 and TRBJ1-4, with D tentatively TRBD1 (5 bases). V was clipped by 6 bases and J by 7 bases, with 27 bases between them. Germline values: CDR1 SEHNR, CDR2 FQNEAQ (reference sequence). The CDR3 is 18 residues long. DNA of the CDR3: TGTGCCAGCAGTAATAGGAGGTCGTCAGGTGGCGGGGGTGAAAAACTGTTTTTT. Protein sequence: CASSNRRSSGGGGEKLFF.

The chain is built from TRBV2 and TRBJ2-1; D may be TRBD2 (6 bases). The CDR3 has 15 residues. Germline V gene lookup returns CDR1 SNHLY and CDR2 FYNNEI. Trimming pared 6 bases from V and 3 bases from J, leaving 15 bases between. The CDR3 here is CASSALAPSYNEQFF. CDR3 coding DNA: TGTGCCAGCAGCGCGCTAGCGCCGAGCTACAATGAGCAGTTCTTC. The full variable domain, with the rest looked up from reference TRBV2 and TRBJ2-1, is EPEVTQTPSHQVTQMGQEVILRCVPISNHLYFYWYRQILGQKVEFLVSFYNNEISEKSEIFDDQFSVERPDGSNFTLKIRSTKLEDSAMYFCASSALAPSYNEQFFGPGTRLTVL.

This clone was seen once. CDR3 amino acids: CASSLAPGRNEQFF. The CDR3 DNA sequence: TGTGCCAGCAGCTTAGCCCCAGGTCGCAATGAGCAGTTCTTC. The J gene is TRBJ2-1, the V gene TRBV7-7; no firm D call. CDR1 and CDR2 (germline): SSHAT, FNYEAQ (reference sequence). The CDR3 loop spans 14 amino acids. The V and J ends lost 0 bases and 6 bases respectively, with 9 bases between them.

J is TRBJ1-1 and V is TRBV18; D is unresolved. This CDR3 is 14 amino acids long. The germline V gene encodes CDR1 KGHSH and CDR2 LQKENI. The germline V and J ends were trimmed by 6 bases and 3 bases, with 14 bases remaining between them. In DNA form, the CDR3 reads TGTGCCAGCTCCCAGGAGGGATTGGACACTGAAGCTTTCTTT. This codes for CASSQEGLDTEAFF. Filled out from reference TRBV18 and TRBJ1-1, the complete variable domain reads NAGVMQNPRHLVRRRGQEARLRCSPMKGHSHVYWYRQLPEEGLKFMVYLQKENIIDESGMPKERFSAEFPKEGPSILRIQQVVRGDSAAYFCASSQEGLDTEAFFGQGTRLTVV.

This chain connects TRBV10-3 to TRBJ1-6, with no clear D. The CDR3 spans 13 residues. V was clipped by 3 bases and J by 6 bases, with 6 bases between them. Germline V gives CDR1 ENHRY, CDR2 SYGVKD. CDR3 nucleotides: TGTGCCATCAGTGATTACAGTAATTCACCCCTCCACTTT. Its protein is CAISDYSNSPLHF.